Presented here are 31 T cell receptor beta chains from one specimen sequenced in a study of identical twins (dated by TCRdb to about 2016). Libraries were constructed by 5' RACE. The sequencer was an Illumina HiSeq 2000. Through fastp at Q25 and MiXCR, TCRdb rebuilt clones from the public reads, retaining in-frame beta chains. Entries are consolidated by CDR3 protein sequence, retaining the most common genes and DNA. This sample is represented by about 240,000 distinct CDR3 sequences; roughly a tenth of them were singletons. About 9% of the sample is in the top ten clones. What was sequenced was memory T cells sorted from blood. According to the study, the label for this sample's cell subset or site signals: CD45RO+ enriched T cells. The receptors were sampled from a man between 50 and 59 years old in good health.

The chain links TRBV20-1 to TRBJ2-3; TRBD2 might be the D (6 bases). V shed 0 bases and J shed 2 bases, with 15 bases lying between them. The CDR3 extends over 16 amino acids. CDR1 and CDR2 from the germline V gene are DFQATT and SNEGSKA (reference sequence). The CDR3 sequence: CSARDLRTIHTDTQYF. The CDR3 region has the DNA TGCAGTGCTAGAGACTTGCGGACTATACACACAGATACGCAGTATTTT.

This chain's CDR3 is CASSLFRDRNQPQHF. CDR3 nucleotide sequence: TGCGCCAGCAGCCTTTTCCGGGACAGAAATCAGCCCCAGCATTTT. The rearrangement links TRBV4-3 to TRBJ1-5; TRBD1 matches at 7 bases. The CDR3 runs to 15 residues. J was trimmed by 4 bases and V by 4 bases; bases with no gene match: 7. Looked up from germline, CDR1 is LGHNA and CDR2 is YSLEER.

This clonotype was seen a few times. The V call is TRBV3-1, the J call TRBJ2-1; D possibly uses TRBD1 or TRBD2 (5 bases each). This CDR3 is 15 amino acids long. CDR1 is LGHDT and CDR2 is YNNKEL in the germline V gene (reference sequence). Between the trimmed V and J ends, which lost 1 base and 9 bases, there was a span of 16 bases. CDR3 loop: CASSQGEGTNGEQFF. CDR3 bases: TGTGCCAGCAGCCAAGGAGAAGGGACCAATGGTGAGCAGTTCTTC.

In this sample, this clonotype turned up many times. The V call is TRBV5-1, the J call TRBJ2-3; D is perhaps TRBD2 (6 bases). The CDR3 is made up of 14 amino acids. Trimming took off 1 base at V and 3 bases at J, with 9 bases between the two ends. Germline assignment: CDR1 SGHRS and CDR2 YFSETQ. The CDR3 DNA follows: TGCGCCAGCAGCTTGTGGGGACTGACAGATACGCAGTATTTT. Its translation: CASSLWGLTDTQYF.

The sample holds many counts of this clonotype. The gene calls are TRBV10-3 and TRBJ2-5, with 12 positions matching TRBD1. The V and J ends lost 5 bases and 4 bases, in that order; junction bases with no gene match: 8. The CDR3 is 16 amino acids. Germline V gives CDR1 ENHRY, CDR2 SYGVKD. The CDR3 DNA reads as TGTGCCATCAGTAGAACCGGGACAGGGGGCTTAGAGACCCAGTACTTC. It encodes CAISRTGTGGLETQYF.

The V gene is TRBV18, the J gene TRBJ2-4, with 10 bases fitting TRBD2. Germline V gene lookup returns CDR1 KGHSH and CDR2 LQKENI. Trimming removed 5 bases from V and 0 bases from J; junction bases left unmatched: 7. The CDR3 spans 17 residues. The CDR3 region has the DNA TGTGCCAGCTCAGAGCTAGCGGGGGTGCTAGCCAAAAACATTCAGTACTTC. This gives the protein CASSELAGVLAKNIQYF. Filled out from reference TRBV18 and TRBJ2-4, the complete variable domain reads NAGVMQNPRHLVRRRGQEARLRCSPMKGHSHVYWYRQLPEEGLKFMVYLQKENIIDESGMPKERFSAEFPKEGPSILRIQQVVRGDSAAYFCASSELAGVLAKNIQYFGAGTRLSVL.

This clonotype turned up a few times. CDR3 amino acids: CASGTSETYEQYF. For the CDR3, the DNA is TGTGCCAGCGGGACTAGCGAAACCTACGAGCAGTACTTC. The V and J genes are TRBV6-2 or TRBV6-3 and TRBJ2-7, with 10 nucleotides matching TRBD2. V dropped 8 bases and J dropped 2; count of bases not matched to a gene: 3. This CDR3 comprises 13 residues. Germline-derived CDR1 and CDR2 are MNHEY and SVGEGT.

The chain uses TRBV3-1 and TRBJ1-2; D gene uncertain. V gave up 0 bases and J gave up 2 bases, with 19 bases separating them. Germline V gene sequence: CDR1 LGHDT, CDR2 YNNKEL (reference sequence). The CDR3 sequence is 18 residues long. The CDR3 loop is CASSQDLAGSALNYGYTF. Written as DNA, the CDR3 is TGTGCCAGCAGCCAAGATCTTGCGGGCAGCGCCCTGAACTATGGCTACACCTTC.

This clonotype was seen repeatedly, ten times or more. The V call is TRBV20-1, the J call TRBJ2-3, with 15 bases that match TRBD2. Trimming at V came to 6 bases and at J to 7 bases, leaving 11 bases not matched to a gene. The CDR3 runs to 16 residues. Germline CDR1 is DFQATT and CDR2 is SNEGSKA (reference sequence). CDR3 DNA sequence: TGCAGTGCCGCAGGACTAGCGGGGGGGATTAGAAATACGCAGTATTTT. This sequence encodes CSAAGLAGGIRNTQYF.

This clonotype was seen many times. The rearrangement joins TRBV7-2 to TRBJ2-5; TRBD2 is a possible D gene (5 bases). V dropped 1 base and J dropped 7 bases, with 7 bases sitting between them. Per germline, CDR1 SGHTA and CDR2 FQGNSA. CDR3 length: 12 residues. For the CDR3, the DNA is TGTGCCAGCAGCTTAGGGACTGGGACCCAGTACTTC. Translating gives CASSLGTGTQYF. Using reference TRBV7-2 and TRBJ2-5 for the parts outside the CDR3, the full variable domain is GAGVSQSPSNKVTEKGKDVELRCDPISGHTALYWYRQSLGQGLEFLIYFQGNSAPDKSGLPSDRFSAERTGGSVSTLTIQRTQQEDSAVYLCASSLGTGTQYFGPGTRLLVL.

This clonotype has ten or more counts. The chain links TRBV5-5 to TRBJ1-2; possibly TRBD1 for D (6 bases). Per the germline V gene, CDR1 is SGHKS and CDR2 is YYEKEE (reference sequence). CDR3 size: 16 residues. V was cut by 4 bases and J by 1 base, with 17 bases left in between. The CDR3 DNA reads TGTGCCAGCAGCCTCGCACCGGGACACCGTAACTATGGCTACACCTTC. This gives the protein CASSLAPGHRNYGYTF.

The chain couples TRBV14 to TRBJ1-2; 7 bases fit TRBD1. Trimming took 1 base from V and 4 from J; bases not matched to a gene: 9. The CDR3 length is 16 residues. CDR1 and CDR2 from the germline V gene are SGHDN and FVKESK. CDR3 amino acids: CASSQAKGGSPYGYTF. CDR3 nucleotide sequence: TGTGCCAGCAGCCAAGCAAAAGGGGGCAGCCCCTATGGCTACACCTTC.

This chain links TRBV2 with TRBJ1-6; D call uncertain. Trimming took 2 bases from V and 10 from J, leaving 18 bases between them. Germline CDR1 SNHLY, CDR2 FYNNEI. The CDR3 runs 16 residues. The CDR3 sequence is CASSERRVITLSPLHF. As DNA, the CDR3 is TGTGCCAGCAGTGAAAGAAGGGTTATAACCTTATCACCCCTCCACTTT.

This clonotype was observed a few times. The CDR3 region is CASSVGGGGSGNTIYF. CDR3 DNA: TGTGCCAGCAGCGTTGGAGGTGGGGGATCTGGAAACACCATATATTTT. This chain uses TRBV9 with TRBJ1-3; D is possibly TRBD1 (5 bases). CDR1 is SGDLS and CDR2 is YYNGEE in the germline V gene. The CDR3 sequence is 16 residues long. Trimming pared 2 bases from V and 1 base from J, leaving 13 bases between.

This clonotype was detected many times. The chain couples TRBV2 to TRBJ1-2; the D gene is possibly TRBD1 (5 bases). CDR1 is SNHLY, CDR2 FYNNEI, per germline. The CDR3 runs to 13 residues. V was clipped by 4 bases and J by 4 bases, with 10 bases between them. The CDR3 coding sequence is TGTGCCAGCAGTGGGGGTGGGGGCTATGGCTACACCTTC. Translating gives CASSGGGGYGYTF.

Many counts were recorded for this clonotype. The chain links TRBV7-3 to TRBJ2-1; no definite D call. CDR3 length: 12 residues. CDR1 and CDR2 (germline): SGHTA, FQGTGA. V shed 3 bases and J shed 9 bases, with 9 bases lying between them. The CDR3, as DNA: TGTGCCAGCAGCTTTACTTGGGGTGAGCAGTTCTTC. It encodes CASSFTWGEQFF.

The sample holds many counts of this clonotype. V gene TRBV4-3 combines with J gene TRBJ2-3; maybe TRBD1 (7 bases). The V end was cut by 4 bases, the J end by 5 bases, with 10 bases between. Germline values: CDR1 LGHNA, CDR2 YSLEER. CDR3 size: 13 residues. CDR3 DNA sequence: TGCGCCAGCAGCCGCGGGACAGAAGATACGCAGTATTTT. Protein sequence: CASSRGTEDTQYF.

This clonotype showed up just a few times. V is TRBV28 and J is TRBJ2-1; maybe TRBD2 (5 bases). Per germline, CDR1 MDHEN and CDR2 SYDVKM. Trimming removed 7 bases at V and 6 bases at J, with 16 bases between. The CDR3 consists of 14 residues. The chain's CDR3 is CASTMRALVNEQFF. In nucleotides, the CDR3 is TGTGCCAGCACCATGAGGGCGTTGGTCAATGAGCAGTTCTTC.

The chain combines TRBV7-2 with TRBJ2-5; 9 bases are shared with TRBD2. Germline V gene sequence: CDR1 SGHTA, CDR2 FQGNSA. J was trimmed by 2 bases and V by 5 bases; bases with no gene match: 3. The CDR3 runs to 14 residues. For the CDR3, the DNA is TGTGCCAGCAGCCCTAGCGGGGCACAAGAGACCCAGTACTTC. Translated: CASSPSGAQETQYF.

This chain links TRBV12-3 or TRBV12-4 with TRBJ2-7; 8 positions agree with TRBD1. The CDR3 totals 14 residues. V was pared by 6 bases and J by 5 bases, with 9 bases of the junction left unmatched. The CDR3 DNA reads as TGTGCCAGCAGCCTATCAGGGGGCTTGGACGAGCAGTACTTC. Residues: CASSLSGGLDEQYF.

This clonotype appeared many times. V is TRBV7-8 and J is TRBJ2-3; 10 positions agree with TRBD2. V was clipped by 6 bases and J by 0 bases; unmatched bases: 0. CDR3 size: 14 residues. Germline CDR1 reads SGHVS; CDR2 reads FQNEAQ. The CDR3 DNA reads TGTGCCAGCAGGACTAGCGGGAGCACAGATACGCAGTATTTT. Translation: CASRTSGSTDTQYF. Combining the CDR3 with reference TRBV7-8 and TRBJ2-3 gives the whole variable domain GAGVSQSPRYKVAKRGQDVALRCDPISGHVSLFWYQQALGQGPEFLTYFQNEAQLDKSGLPSDRFFAERPEGSVSTLKIQRTQQEDSAVYLCASRTSGSTDTQYFGPGTRLTVL.

This clonotype was picked up many times. V usage is TRBV3-1 and J usage is TRBJ2-7; TRBD1 might be the D (5 bases). V was clipped by 3 bases and J by 0 bases, with 6 bases between them. This CDR3 contains 13 residues. CDR1 and CDR2 from the germline V gene are LGHDT and YNNKEL (reference sequence). This CDR3 reads CASSQTVSYEQYF. For the CDR3, the DNA is TGTGCCAGCAGCCAGACAGTCTCCTACGAGCAGTACTTC.

This clonotype was found many times. J is TRBJ2-1 and V is TRBV20-1, with 7 bases identical to TRBD2. CDR1 is DFQATT and CDR2 is SNEGSKA in the germline V gene (reference sequence). V lost 1 base to trimming and J lost 0 bases; unmatched junction nucleotides: 6. This CDR3 spans 16 amino acids. The CDR3 nucleotides are TGCAGTGCTAGAGGATATCTAGCGGTCTCCTACAATGAGCAGTTCTTC. Residues: CSARGYLAVSYNEQFF.

This clonotype has a handful of counts. This chain connects TRBV6-5 to TRBJ1-5; maybe TRBD1 (5 bases). This CDR3 has 15 amino acids. Trimming took 2 bases from V and 7 from J, leaving 15 bases between them. Germline loops: CDR1 MNHEY, CDR2 SVGAGI. In DNA, the CDR3 is TGTGCCAGCAGTTACGGGGCCGGGAAGGGGCAGCCCCAGCATTTT. Its translation: CASSYGAGKGQPQHF.

This clonotype was recorded a few times. The gene calls are TRBV4-3 and TRBJ2-7; 9 nucleotides agree with TRBD2. Trimming took 1 base from V and 7 from J; bases not matched to a gene: 11. This CDR3 is built from 16 residues. The germline gives CDR1 LGHNA, CDR2 YSLEER. CDR3 DNA sequence: TGCGCCAGCAGCCAAGGAACAGCGGGGGGAGCGGGGGAGCAGTACTTC. This codes for CASSQGTAGGAGEQYF.

There are a few counts of this clonotype. This sequence joins TRBV28 and TRBJ1-5; D ambiguous. Trimming pared 6 bases from V and 4 bases from J, leaving 4 bases between. The CDR3 loop spans 11 amino acids. The V gene's germline CDR1 is MDHEN and CDR2 SYDVKM. The CDR3 sequence: CASSDNQPQHF. CDR3 sequence (DNA): TGTGCCAGCAGCGATAATCAGCCCCAGCATTTT.

This clonotype appeared many times. V and J are TRBV20-1 and TRBJ2-1; TRBD2 matches 14 bases. This CDR3 comprises 17 residues. The trim removed 2 bases at V and 7 bases at J, leaving 10 bases unmatched. Germline CDR1 DFQATT, CDR2 SNEGSKA (reference sequence). The CDR3 loop is CSARSGLAGEVRNEQFF. CDR3 nucleotides: TGCAGTGCTAGATCGGGACTAGCGGGAGAAGTTAGGAATGAGCAGTTCTTC.

This clonotype turned up a few times. J is TRBJ2-1 and V is TRBV20-1, with 9 bases aligning to TRBD2. The CDR3 consists of 13 residues. V lost 4 bases and J lost 4; bases outside the gene matches: 2. The germline V gene encodes CDR1 DFQATT and CDR2 SNEGSKA (reference sequence). The CDR3 spells CSANSGGYNEQFF. In nucleotides, the CDR3 is TGCAGTGCTAATAGCGGGGGTTACAATGAGCAGTTCTTC.

The genes are TRBV28 and TRBJ2-3, with 13 bases that match TRBD2. CDR3 length: 17 amino acids. J gave up 2 bases and V 0 bases, and 2 bases lay outside the gene matches. Looked up from germline, CDR1 is MDHEN and CDR2 is SYDVKM. In DNA, the CDR3 is TGTGCCAGCAGTTTATGGGGACTAGCGGGACCCACAGATACGCAGTATTTT. Protein: CASSLWGLAGPTDTQYF.

The chain is built from TRBV6-2 or TRBV6-3 and TRBJ1-1, with D possibly being TRBD1 (6 bases). The CDR3 has 14 amino acids. Trimming removed 7 bases at V and 0 bases at J, with 12 bases between. CDR1 is MNHEY and CDR2 is SVGEGT in the germline V gene. CDR3 protein: CASTEQGLNTEAFF. In nucleotides, the CDR3 is TGTGCCAGCACCGAACAGGGATTGAACACTGAAGCTTTCTTT.

In its sample, this clonotype was seen many times. The rearrangement uses TRBV5-1 and TRBJ1-4, with TRBD1 matching over 7 bases. Germline values: CDR1 SGHRS, CDR2 YFSETQ. The CDR3 contains 15 residues. V shed 0 bases, J shed 5 bases, and the junction held 4 bases outside the gene matches. The CDR3 sequence: CASSLVPGQNEKLFF. DNA of the CDR3: TGCGCCAGCAGCTTGGTTCCGGGACAGAATGAAAAACTGTTTTTT.